This TCR beta chain is from a study of blood T cells in healthy people across ages (dated by TCRdb to 2013 to 2016). At the level of the whole study: Template switching captured roughly one uniquely barcoded TCR beta cDNA molecule per two T cells in model experiments. Four age groups were formed from the donors: young (average roughly 15 years), middle-aged (approximately 39), aged (over 55) and long-lived (about 75). For two donors (one aged 18 to 30 and one aged 80 or older), the study analyzed two additional independent replicas of 1 million unique cDNA reads from the same blood draw. To avoid experimental bias, donors of different ages were distributed randomly across sequencing lanes. The study measured age-related changes in TCR beta repertoire diversity using deep sequencing normalized with unique cDNA molecular identifiers.

Concerning this clonotype: Its antigen has not been determined. No qualities accompany the bases; no much larger clone lies one base away.

The donors were roughly 38 Caucasian individuals from Russia, aged roughly 6 to 100 years, who were systemically healthy. Each donor gave roughly 11 milliliters of peripheral blood, drawn into EDTA-treated Vacutainer tubes. Ficoll-Paque density-gradient centrifugation was used to isolate PBMCs, with at least 6 million per sample. Total RNA was extracted from PBMCs with Trizol reagent, with at least 5.5 micrograms obtained per sample. For every donor, an aliquot of PBMCs went through flow cytometry to measure the percentages of naive CD45RAhigh/CD27high T cells. Points the paper makes about the study in general: As age increased, observed TCR beta diversity per million T cells dropped in a roughly linear way, and a significant reduction was already evident by age about 36. Estimates of total diversity based on one million sequenced T cells were regarded as lower bounds and as underestimates. The long-lived group showed more naive CD4+ T cells, fewer expanded clones and increased TCR diversity than the aged group, suggesting age selection. Observed TCR beta diversity correlated strongly with the percentage of naive T cells measured by flow cytometry. Because profiling used bulk unsorted PBMCs, naive and antigen-experienced compartments could not be compared conclusively. The CMV infection status of donors was not known, potentially confounding age-related changes in expanded clonotypes.

V is cut back by 3 bases and J by 8 bases, with 15 bases in the junction unmatched. CDR1 and CDR2 were assigned from the germline V gene as SGDLS and YYNGEE. Including the terminal cysteine and phenylalanine, the CDR3 comprises 16 residues. CDR3 DNA only is kept here, 48 bases in frame from base 1. The library came from 5' RACE. The listed sequencing device is Illumina HiSeq 2500. A second PCR of roughly 7 to 11 cycles was performed with a sample-barcoded 5' primer and a J-beta primer mix. Each TCR beta cDNA molecule received a unique molecular identifier from a template-switch 5' adaptor carrying 12 random nucleotides. Each sample yielded at least 2.5 million CDR3-containing paired-end reads. First-strand cDNA synthesis was performed from all RNA using the Mint cDNA synthesis kit, with priming by a TRBC-specific oligonucleotide. Following uracil-DNA glycosylase treatment, a first 18-cycle PCR with universal primers M1SS and BC2_uni_R was performed on all cDNA. As for the authors' bioinformatics: For normalization, 1 million high-quality reads were randomly selected from each sample, with every read carrying a distinct molecular identifier. Reads sharing molecular identifiers were discarded rather than binned into consensus sequences. MiTCR, run with a Q25 quality threshold and the strictest error-elimination algorithm, handled CDR3 identification, clonotype clustering and error correction. A nonparametric unseen species model with Euler transformation was used to estimate a lower bound on total TCR beta diversity. TCRdb applied fastp at Q25 and MiXCR to the public reads, then kept only in-frame beta chains. Each entry is one CDR3 protein sequence, shown with its most common DNA and genes. These V and J calls derive from TCRdb rather than the authors' analysis. For this sample there are approximately 1.5 million distinct CDR3 sequences; about 31% appear just once. The ten top clones hold roughly 12% of the sample.

This receptor was identified in a woman aged 30 to 39 in good health. The V and J segments used are TRBV9 and TRBJ2-7; a stretch of 9 junction bases matches TRBD1. Sequencing was performed on blood. The CDR3 protein sequence reads: CASSELPGQGFTKQYF. The DNA reads TGTGCCAGCAGCGAGCTACCGGGACAGGGATTTACCAAGCAGTACTTC.